This T cell receptor (beta chain) was sequenced in a study of blood T cell repertoires in COVID-19 (dated by TCRdb to the early 2020s). In the study overall: The collaborator samples originated in the United States, Italy and Spain and spanned the acute and convalescent phases of COVID-19. The sample metadata nearly always contained a de-identified subject ID, COVID-19 status, age in years and sex. Samples came from the ongoing ImmuneRACE study (first 160 participants) plus 1,254 subjects from 6 global collaborators. The prospective study material was composed of cDNA or gDNA derived from T cells, B-cell-depleted T cells, or PBMCs. Deeply sampled blood TCRbeta repertoires from subjects exposed to, actively infected with, or recovered from COVID-19 were included in the dataset. A freely available public database, intended as a resource for researchers studying the immune response to SARS-CoV-2, is where the repertoires were released. HLA class I and class II types, where available, came from metadata supplied by the sample provider rather than from assay-based typing.

Reading the germline V gene gives CDR1 SGHTA and CDR2 FQGTGA. The CDR3 measures 14 amino acids from cysteine to phenylalanine. CDR3 DNA only is kept here, 42 bases in frame from base 1. TCRbeta CDR3 regions were amplified from genomic DNA by means of the immunoSEQ Assay, a bias-controlled multiplex PCR. For the original study's pipeline: The number of nucleated cells in each sample was estimated by amplification of reference gene primers within the assay. Sequence reads were collapsed and filtered to measure the absolute abundance of every unique TCRbeta CDR3 rearrangement. Productive Simpson clonality was computed per sample as the square root of Simpson's diversity index over productive rearrangements. Held by TCRdb, this immuneACCESS table contains in-frame sequences only and omits some clones. Under half of the omission traces to an unresolved V gene where checked; the cause of the rest is unknown. The V and J calls and the clone size are those of that table, but D and trimming were determined from the DNA. This sample lists 200,000 to 250,000 clones; roughly 86% were detected once. The ten largest clones capture about 3% of the sample.

Samples from volunteer blood donors who had recovered from COVID-19 were contributed by a second Seattle source. Each collaborating institution followed its own protocols to collect whole blood in K2EDTA tubes. Collaborator samples were shipped for TCRbeta analysis as frozen whole blood, isolated PBMCs, or DNA extracted from either sample type. General findings and caveats noted by the study authors: Clinical and demographic metadata were provided uncurated, with the amount varying by source and participant.

This clone was seen once. The antigen it recognizes is unknown. Base qualities are missing; no much larger clone stands one base away. This sequence originates from a woman in her twenties or thirties who had recovered from COVID-19. The sequence joins TRBV7-3 to TRBJ2-7; 8 bases in between match TRBD2. The sample taken for sequencing was peripheral blood. The DNA reads as follows: TGTGTCCGGCCCCGTACGGGACTAGTCTACGAGCAGTACTTC. This sequence encodes CVRPRTGLVYEQYF.